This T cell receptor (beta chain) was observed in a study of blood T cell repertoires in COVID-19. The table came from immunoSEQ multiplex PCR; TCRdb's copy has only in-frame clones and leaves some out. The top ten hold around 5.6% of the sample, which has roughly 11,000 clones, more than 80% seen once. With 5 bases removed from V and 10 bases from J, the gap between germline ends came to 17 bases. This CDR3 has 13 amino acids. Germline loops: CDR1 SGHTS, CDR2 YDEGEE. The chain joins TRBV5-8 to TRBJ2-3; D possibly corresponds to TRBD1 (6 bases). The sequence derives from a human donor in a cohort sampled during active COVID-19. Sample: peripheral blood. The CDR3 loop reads CASSSQVQGPQYF. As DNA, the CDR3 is TGTGCCAGCAGTTCTCAGGTTCAGGGGCCGCAGTATTTT.